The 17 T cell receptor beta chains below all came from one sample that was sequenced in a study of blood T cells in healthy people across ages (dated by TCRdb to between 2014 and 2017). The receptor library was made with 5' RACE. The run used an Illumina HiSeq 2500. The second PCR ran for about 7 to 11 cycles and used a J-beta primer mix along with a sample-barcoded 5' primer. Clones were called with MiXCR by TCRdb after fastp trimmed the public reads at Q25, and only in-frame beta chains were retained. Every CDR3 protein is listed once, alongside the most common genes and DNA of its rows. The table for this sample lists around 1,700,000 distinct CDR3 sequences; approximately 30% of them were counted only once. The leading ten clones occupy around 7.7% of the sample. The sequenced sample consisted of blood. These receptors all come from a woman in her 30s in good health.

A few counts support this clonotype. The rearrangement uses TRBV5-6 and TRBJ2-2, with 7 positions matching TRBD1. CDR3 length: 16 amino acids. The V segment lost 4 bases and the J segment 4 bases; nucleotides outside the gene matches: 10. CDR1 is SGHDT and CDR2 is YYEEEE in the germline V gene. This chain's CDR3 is CASSRKDRLPTGELFF. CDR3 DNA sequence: TGTGCCAGCAGCCGAAAGGACAGGCTTCCCACCGGGGAGCTGTTTTTT. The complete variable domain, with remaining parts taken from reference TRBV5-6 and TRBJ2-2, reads DAGVTQSPTHLIKTRGQQVTLRCSPKSGHDTVSWYQQALGQGPQFIFQYYEEEERQRGNFPDRFSGHQFPNYSSELNVNALLLGDSALYLCASSRKDRLPTGELFFGEGSRLTVL.

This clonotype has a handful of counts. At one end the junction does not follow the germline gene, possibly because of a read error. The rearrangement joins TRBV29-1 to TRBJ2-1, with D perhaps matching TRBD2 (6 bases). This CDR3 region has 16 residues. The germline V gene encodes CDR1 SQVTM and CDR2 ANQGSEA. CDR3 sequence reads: CSVILPSAASYNEQFF. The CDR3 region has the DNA TGTAGCGTTATCCTCCCTAGCGCTGCTTCCTACAATGAGCAGTTCTTC.

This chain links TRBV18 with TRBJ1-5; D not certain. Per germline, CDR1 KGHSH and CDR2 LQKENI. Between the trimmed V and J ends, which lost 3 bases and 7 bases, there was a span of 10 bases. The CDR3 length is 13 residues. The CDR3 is CASSPVHGQPQHF. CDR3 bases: TGTGCCAGCTCACCTGTCCATGGCCAGCCCCAGCATTTT.

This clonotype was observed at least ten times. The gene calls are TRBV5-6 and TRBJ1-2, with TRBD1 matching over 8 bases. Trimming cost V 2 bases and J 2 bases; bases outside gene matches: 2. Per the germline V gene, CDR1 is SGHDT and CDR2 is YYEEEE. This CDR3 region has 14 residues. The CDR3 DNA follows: TGTGCCAGCAGCTTTGGGGACAGGAACTATGGCTACACCTTC. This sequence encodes CASSFGDRNYGYTF.

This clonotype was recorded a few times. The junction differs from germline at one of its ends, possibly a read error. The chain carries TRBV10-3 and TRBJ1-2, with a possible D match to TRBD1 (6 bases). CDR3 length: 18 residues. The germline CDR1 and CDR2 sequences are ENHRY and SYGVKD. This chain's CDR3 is CAISESRSGALGNYGYTF. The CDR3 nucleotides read TGTGCCATCAGTGAGTCAAGATCAGGGGCTTTAGGGAACTATGGCTACACATTC.

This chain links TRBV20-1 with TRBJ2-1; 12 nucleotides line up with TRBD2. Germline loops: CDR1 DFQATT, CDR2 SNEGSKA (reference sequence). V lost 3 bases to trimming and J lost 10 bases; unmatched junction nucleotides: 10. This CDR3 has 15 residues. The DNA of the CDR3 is TGCAGTGCTAGGCAAGCTAGCGGGAGGGCCCGAGAGCAGTTCTTC. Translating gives CSARQASGRAREQFF.

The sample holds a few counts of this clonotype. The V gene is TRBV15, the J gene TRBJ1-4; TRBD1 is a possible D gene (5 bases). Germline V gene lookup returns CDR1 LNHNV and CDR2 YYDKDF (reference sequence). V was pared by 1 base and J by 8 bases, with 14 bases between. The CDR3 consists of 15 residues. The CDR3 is CATSRGKGSWEKLFF. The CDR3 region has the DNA TGTGCCACCAGCAGAGGGAAGGGGAGTTGGGAAAAACTGTTTTTT.

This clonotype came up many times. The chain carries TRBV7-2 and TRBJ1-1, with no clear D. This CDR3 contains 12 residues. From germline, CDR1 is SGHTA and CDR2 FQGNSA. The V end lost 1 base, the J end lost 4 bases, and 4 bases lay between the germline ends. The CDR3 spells CASSLGSTEAFF. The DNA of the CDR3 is TGTGCCAGCAGCTTAGGATCCACTGAAGCTTTCTTT.

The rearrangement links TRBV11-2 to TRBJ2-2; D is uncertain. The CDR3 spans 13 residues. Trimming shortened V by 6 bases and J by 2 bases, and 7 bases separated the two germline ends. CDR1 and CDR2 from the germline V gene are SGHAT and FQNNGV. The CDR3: CASRLLNTGELFF. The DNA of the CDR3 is TGTGCCAGCAGGCTCCTAAACACCGGGGAGCTGTTTTTT.

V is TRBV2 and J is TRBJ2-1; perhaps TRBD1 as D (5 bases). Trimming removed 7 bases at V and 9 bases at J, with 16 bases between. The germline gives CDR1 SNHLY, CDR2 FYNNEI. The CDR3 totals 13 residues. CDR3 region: CASNLDTSGEQFF. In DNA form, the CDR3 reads TGTGCCAGCAACCTGGACACTTCTGGTGAGCAGTTCTTC. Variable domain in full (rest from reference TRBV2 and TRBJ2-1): EPEVTQTPSHQVTQMGQEVILRCVPISNHLYFYWYRQILGQKVEFLVSFYNNEISEKSEIFDDQFSVERPDGSNFTLKIRSTKLEDSAMYFCASNLDTSGEQFFGPGTRLTVL.

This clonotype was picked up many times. CDR3 region: CASSLEVGVSYEQYF. The CDR3 DNA is TGTGCCAGCAGCTTGGAGGTCGGAGTCTCTTACGAGCAGTACTTC. This chain joins TRBV5-5 and TRBJ2-7; unclear D gene. The length of the CDR3 is 15 residues. Germline V gene sequence: CDR1 SGHKS, CDR2 YYEKEE (reference sequence). Between the trimmed V and J ends, which lost 0 bases and 4 bases, there was a span of 14 bases.

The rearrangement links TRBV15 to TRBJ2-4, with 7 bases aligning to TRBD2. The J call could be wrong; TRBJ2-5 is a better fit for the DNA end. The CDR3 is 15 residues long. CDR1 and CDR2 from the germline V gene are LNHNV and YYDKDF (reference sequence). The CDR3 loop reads CATSRVSGVRETQYF. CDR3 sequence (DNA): TGTGCCACCAGCAGAGTCAGCGGGGTCAGGGAGACCCAGTACTTC.

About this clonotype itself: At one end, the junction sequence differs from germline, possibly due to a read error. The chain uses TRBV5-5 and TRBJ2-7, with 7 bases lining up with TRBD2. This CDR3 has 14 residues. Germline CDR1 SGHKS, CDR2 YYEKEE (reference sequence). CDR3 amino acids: CANSRAGRVYEQYF. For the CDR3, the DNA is TGTGCCAACAGCCGGGCAGGGAGGGTGTACGAGCAGTACTTC.

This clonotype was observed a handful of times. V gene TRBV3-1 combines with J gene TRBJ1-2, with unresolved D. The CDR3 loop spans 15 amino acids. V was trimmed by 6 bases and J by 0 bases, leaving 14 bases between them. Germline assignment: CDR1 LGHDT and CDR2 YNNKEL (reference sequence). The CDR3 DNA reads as TGTGCCAGCAGTCTTGTTTCCGGATCTAACTATGGCTACACCTTC. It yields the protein CASSLVSGSNYGYTF.

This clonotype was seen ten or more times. The CDR3 DNA follows: TGTGCCAGCAGCCGGAACAGGTTCCCTCGGACCCAGTACTTC. Its translation: CASSRNRFPRTQYF. The chain couples TRBV6-5 to TRBJ2-5; perhaps TRBD1 as D (5 bases). CDR1 and CDR2 (germline): MNHEY, SVGAGI. This CDR3 contains 14 residues. V was shortened by 6 bases and J by 7 bases, with 18 bases between the two germline ends.

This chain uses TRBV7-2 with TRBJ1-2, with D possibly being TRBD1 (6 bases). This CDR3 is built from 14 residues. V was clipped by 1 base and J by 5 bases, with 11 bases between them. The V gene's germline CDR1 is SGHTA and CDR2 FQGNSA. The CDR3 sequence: CASSLDGGPYGYTF. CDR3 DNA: TGTGCCAGCAGCTTAGATGGGGGGCCTTATGGCTACACCTTC.

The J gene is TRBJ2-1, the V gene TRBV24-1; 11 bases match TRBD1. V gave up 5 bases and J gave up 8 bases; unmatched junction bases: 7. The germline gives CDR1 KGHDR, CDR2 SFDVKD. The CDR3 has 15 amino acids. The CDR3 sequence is CATSGGTGGKDEQFF. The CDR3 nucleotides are TGTGCCACCAGTGGGGGGACAGGGGGTAAAGATGAGCAGTTCTTC.